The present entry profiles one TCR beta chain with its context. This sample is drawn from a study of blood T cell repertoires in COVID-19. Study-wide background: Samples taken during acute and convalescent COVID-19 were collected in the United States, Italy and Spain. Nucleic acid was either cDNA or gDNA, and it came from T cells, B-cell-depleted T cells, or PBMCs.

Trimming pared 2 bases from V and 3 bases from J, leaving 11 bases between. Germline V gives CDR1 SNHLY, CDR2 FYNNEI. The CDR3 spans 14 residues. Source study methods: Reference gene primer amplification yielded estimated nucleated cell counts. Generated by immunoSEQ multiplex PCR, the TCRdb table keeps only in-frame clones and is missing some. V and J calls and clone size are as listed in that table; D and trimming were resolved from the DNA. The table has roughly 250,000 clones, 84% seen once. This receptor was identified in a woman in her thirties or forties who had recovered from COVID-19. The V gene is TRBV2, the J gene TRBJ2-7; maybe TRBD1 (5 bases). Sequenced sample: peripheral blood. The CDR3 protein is CASSENRQGYEQYF. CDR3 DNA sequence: TGTGCCAGCAGTGAAAATCGGCAGGGCTACGAGCAGTACTTC.